Presented here are 20 T cell receptor beta chains from one specimen sequenced in a study of CD8+ T cells in alopecia areata. RNA extraction was followed by reverse transcription into cDNA, which acted as the sequencing template. The repertoire was sequenced with immunoSEQ multiplex PCR; TCRdb's copy has only in-frame clones and lacks some. The sample includes around 82,000 clones, 51% of them seen just once. Sequencing was carried out using NKG2D-high CD8+ T cells sorted from blood. These receptors were collected from a human donor with alopecia areata.

In this sample, this clone turned up a few times. The genes are TRBV27 and TRBJ2-2; no definite D call. The V and J ends lost 5 bases and 0 bases respectively, with 1 base between them. Germline V gene lookup returns CDR1 MNHEY and CDR2 SMNVEV (reference sequence). The CDR3 extends over 12 amino acids. Here the CDR3 DNA reads TGTGCCAGCAGTCCGAACACCGGGGAGCTGTTTTTT. Its protein product is CASSPNTGELFF.

V gene TRBV9 combines with J gene TRBJ2-2; D not certain. The CDR3 has 13 residues. V lost 4 bases, J lost 4 bases, and 8 bases lay in between. From germline, CDR1 is SGDLS and CDR2 YYNGEE. The CDR3: CASSPPITGELFF. CDR3 sequence (DNA): TGTGCCAGCAGCCCCCCGATCACCGGGGAGCTGTTTTTT.

The V and J genes are TRBV5-1 and TRBJ2-6; D is ambiguous. The CDR3 has 13 amino acids. CDR1 is SGHRS, CDR2 YFSETQ, per germline. The V end lost 0 bases, the J end lost 4 bases, and 2 bases lay between the germline ends. In DNA, the CDR3 is TGCGCCAGCAGCTTGGAGGGGGCCAACGTCCTGACTTTC. Its protein is CASSLEGANVLTF.

This clone is medium-sized by share. Other nucleotide sequences in the sample specify the same CDR3. CDR3 sequence: CASSSGNQPQHF. The DNA of the CDR3 is TGTGCCAGCAGTTCGGGCAATCAGCCCCAGCATTTT. The V call is TRBV28, the J call TRBJ1-5, with D unclear. The V gene's germline CDR1 is MDHEN and CDR2 SYDVKM. The CDR3 runs 12 residues. Deletions cut 4 bases from V and 2 bases from J, with 3 bases between.

The gene calls are TRBV5-1 and TRBJ2-1; the D call may be TRBD1 or TRBD2 (6 bases each). CDR3 size: 13 residues. The V gene's germline CDR1 is SGHRS and CDR2 YFSETQ. With 4 bases removed from V and 8 bases from J, the gap between germline ends came to 13 bases. The CDR3: CASSPGGGDEQFF. DNA for the CDR3: TGCGCCAGCAGCCCCGGGGGCGGCGATGAGCAGTTCTTC.

The chain joins TRBV2 to TRBJ1-2, with 11 nucleotides matching TRBD1. Germline CDR1 SNHLY, CDR2 FYNNEI. This CDR3 spans 15 amino acids. J was trimmed by 3 bases and V by 1 base; bases with no gene match: 1. The CDR3 sequence: CASSEGTGGDYGYTF. The CDR3 region has the DNA TGTGCCAGCAGTGAAGGGACAGGGGGCGACTATGGCTACACCTTC.

This chain uses TRBV5-4 with TRBJ2-5; possibly TRBD2 for D (6 bases). Germline loops: CDR1 SGHNT, CDR2 YYREEE (reference sequence). Trimming cost V 5 bases and J 1 base, with 9 bases left between them. There are 13 residues in the CDR3. In DNA form, the CDR3 reads TGTGCCAGCAGTACTAGCTTCCAAGAGACCCAGTACTTC. This codes for CASSTSFQETQYF.

The gene calls are TRBV29-1 and TRBJ2-3; 10 positions match TRBD2. This CDR3 spans 16 amino acids. The J segment lost 4 bases and the V segment lost 8 bases, leaving 15 bases of the junction unmatched. Germline CDR1 SQVTM, CDR2 ANQGSEA. The CDR3 sequence is CSTPRELAGDPDTQYF. The CDR3 DNA reads TGCAGCACCCCGAGGGAGCTAGCGGGAGACCCAGATACGCAGTATTTT.

The rearrangement uses TRBV29-1 and TRBJ2-7, with a possible D match to TRBD1 (6 bases). V was shortened by 7 bases and J by 2 bases, with 12 bases between the two germline ends. Looked up from germline, CDR1 is SQVTM and CDR2 is ANQGSEA. The CDR3 runs 12 residues. The DNA for the CDR3 is TGCAGCGGCACGGACAGAGCCTACGAGCAGTACTTC. This sequence encodes CSGTDRAYEQYF.

This clone was found a few times. This chain joins TRBV29-1 and TRBJ2-1; 13 bases fit TRBD2. Germline loops: CDR1 SQVTM, CDR2 ANQGSEA. CDR3 length equals 15 residues. Unmatched junction bases numbered 11, after V lost 8 bases and J lost 7 bases. The CDR3, as DNA: TGCAGCTCCTGGGGGGGACTAGCGGGGCCGAATGAGCAGTTCTTC. Amino acids: CSSWGGLAGPNEQFF.

The rearrangement uses TRBV27 and TRBJ2-7, with D uncertain. This CDR3 spans 11 amino acids. The V end was cut by 7 bases, the J end by 4 bases, with 8 bases between. Per germline, CDR1 MNHEY and CDR2 SMNVEV (reference sequence). CDR3 nucleotides: TGTGCCAGCAAGACCGCGTACGAGCAGTACTTC. Protein: CASKTAYEQYF.

The sample holds a few counts of this clone. The V and J genes are TRBV14 and TRBJ2-1; no firm D call. The CDR3 length is 15 residues. CDR1 is SGHDN, CDR2 FVKESK, per germline. The V end was cut by 3 bases, the J end by 4 bases, with 13 bases between. CDR3 loop: CASSQFGPSYNEQFF. DNA for the CDR3: TGTGCCAGCAGCCAGTTTGGGCCTTCTTACAATGAGCAGTTCTTC.

This chain connects TRBV28 to TRBJ1-2; unclear D gene. Germline lookup yields CDR1 MDHEN and CDR2 SYDVKM. The CDR3 contains 14 residues. The V gene lost 2 bases and the J gene lost 6 bases, with 13 bases spanning the gap. CDR3: CASSLIGLSDGYTF. The CDR3 DNA sequence: TGTGCCAGCAGTTTAATTGGGCTGAGCGATGGCTACACCTTC.

This clone was seen only once. V usage is TRBV11-2 and J usage is TRBJ2-2; TRBD2 agrees at 9 bases. Germline values: CDR1 SGHAT, CDR2 FQNNGV. The CDR3 runs to 16 residues. Trimming cost V 5 bases and J 2 bases; bases outside gene matches: 6. CDR3 coding DNA: TGTGCCAGCAGCCCAGGGACTAGCACAAACACCGGGGAGCTGTTTTTT. It is translated as CASSPGTSTNTGELFF.

The chain couples TRBV5-1 to TRBJ2-3, with no clear D. The CDR3 has 13 residues. From germline, CDR1 is SGHRS and CDR2 YFSETQ. V was shortened by 4 bases and J by 6 bases, with 12 bases between the two germline ends. This chain's CDR3 is CASSEGPGDTQYF. The CDR3 DNA reads TGCGCCAGCAGCGAAGGACCGGGTGATACGCAGTATTTT.

This clone was found a few times. This chain links TRBV29-1 with TRBJ2-1; a weak D match, TRBD1 (5 bases). Germline values: CDR1 SQVTM, CDR2 ANQGSEA. The CDR3 is made up of 13 amino acids. V lost 4 bases and J 2 bases, leaving 9 bases between the germline ends. The CDR3 reads CSVGQGPYNEQFF. CDR3 in DNA: TGCAGCGTTGGGCAGGGCCCCTACAATGAGCAGTTCTTC.

The chain has TRBV5-6 and TRBJ1-2; TRBD1 might be the D (5 bases). Trimming left V 4 bases short and J 2 bases short, with 12 bases between. Germline lookup yields CDR1 SGHDT and CDR2 YYEEEE. This CDR3 contains 14 residues. The CDR3 coding sequence is TGTGCCAGCAGCCCTGGGACCGGAAACTATGGCTACACCTTC. It codes for CASSPGTGNYGYTF.

This chain connects TRBV27 to TRBJ2-3, with D possibly matching TRBD2 (6 bases). The CDR3 extends over 15 amino acids. V gave up 4 bases and J gave up 4 bases, with 15 bases separating them. Germline V gene sequence: CDR1 MNHEY, CDR2 SMNVEV (reference sequence). CDR3 in amino acids: CASSSRRGSPDTQYF. The CDR3 DNA follows: TGTGCCAGCAGTTCCAGGCGGGGTTCCCCAGATACGCAGTATTTT.

The J gene is TRBJ2-7, the V gene TRBV7-8, with D possibly TRBD2 on 6 matching bases. The V end was cut by 5 bases, the J end by 0 bases, with 14 bases between. Germline CDR1 and CDR2: SGHVS and FQNEAQ. The CDR3 sequence is 15 residues long. Here the CDR3 DNA reads TGTGCCAGCAGCCCCGGGAGCCGAAGCTCCTACGAGCAGTACTTC. The encoded protein is CASSPGSRSSYEQYF.

The chain carries TRBV27 and TRBJ2-7; no reliable D call. The V gene lost 5 bases and the J gene lost 0 bases, with 14 bases spanning the gap. The CDR3 spans 15 residues. Germline CDR1 reads MNHEY; CDR2 reads SMNVEV (reference sequence). The CDR3: CASSPGLAGSYEQYF. CDR3 nucleotide sequence: TGTGCCAGCAGTCCCGGTTTAGCTGGCTCCTACGAGCAGTACTTC.